One sample yielded the 21 T cell receptor beta chains listed below, sequenced in a study of CD8+ T cells in alopecia areata. Treatment: oral pan-JAK inhibitor, 5-10 mg twice daily. Isolated RNA was reverse transcribed into cDNA used as the sequencing template. The protocol was immunoSEQ multiplex PCR, while the TCRdb copy is restricted to in-frame clones and leaves out a portion. The sample shows more than 95,000 clones, roughly 55% of them seen only once. Sample: CD4+ T cells sorted from blood, taken at week 4, from a patient treated with tofacitinib. The receptors were gathered from a human donor with alopecia areata.

The chain has TRBV5-6 and TRBJ2-2; the match to TRBD2 covers 7 bases. Trimming took 7 bases from V and 0 from J; bases not matched to a gene: 3. The CDR3 is 14 amino acids. The germline gives CDR1 SGHDT, CDR2 YYEEEE. The CDR3 DNA is TGTGCCAGCGACAGCGGGGCGAACACCGGGGAGCTGTTTTTT. It translates to CASDSGANTGELFF.

In this sample, this clone turned up a few times. The chain combines TRBV30 with TRBJ1-5; D gene uncertain. The V gene's germline CDR1 is GTSNPN and CDR2 SVGIG (reference sequence). The CDR3 has 11 amino acids. V was shortened by 0 bases and J by 7 bases, with 4 bases between the two germline ends. This chain's CDR3 is CAWSVGQPQHF. As DNA, the CDR3 is TGTGCCTGGAGTGTCGGGCAGCCCCAGCATTTT.

The rearrangement joins TRBV29-1 to TRBJ1-3, with 7 bases identical to TRBD1. Germline V gene lookup returns CDR1 SQVTM and CDR2 ANQGSEA. The CDR3 totals 14 residues. V lost 3 bases, J lost 10 bases, and 12 bases stayed unmatched. Written as DNA, the CDR3 is TGCAGCGTTGAGCCTCGGGACAGCCGCTCGACCATATATTTT. It is translated as CSVEPRDSRSTIYF.

Notes on this clone: The same CDR3 can be traced to other DNA sequences in this sample. The chain employs TRBV29-1 and TRBJ2-6; D remains ambiguous. Germline V gives CDR1 SQVTM, CDR2 ANQGSEA. Trimming removed 3 bases at V and 0 bases at J, with 3 bases between. The CDR3 length is 13 residues. The CDR3 DNA sequence: TGCAGCGTTGACAGCTCTGGGGCCAACGTCCTGACTTTC. It yields the protein CSVDSSGANVLTF.

This clone was found a few times. The V and J genes are TRBV5-1 and TRBJ1-6; D uncertain. Germline CDR1 reads SGHRS; CDR2 reads YFSETQ. The ends were cut back, 3 bases at V and 6 bases at J, with 13 bases in the middle. CDR3 size: 15 residues. The CDR3 reads CASSSGPGTNSPLHF. CDR3 coding DNA: TGCGCCAGCAGCTCAGGACCCGGAACTAATTCACCCCTCCACTTT.

The chain combines TRBV5-1 with TRBJ2-7; D gene ambiguous. Trimming left V 3 bases short and J 1 base short, with 8 bases between. Looked up from germline, CDR1 is SGHRS and CDR2 is YFSETQ. This CDR3 spans 13 amino acids. CDR3 nucleotides: TGCGCCAGCAGCTGGGGAAATTCCTACGAGCAGTACTTC. It yields the protein CASSWGNSYEQYF.

This chain links TRBV30 with TRBJ2-5; perhaps TRBD1 as D (5 bases). The V end was cut by 3 bases, the J end by 11 bases, with 25 bases between. This CDR3 comprises 15 residues. The germline CDR1 and CDR2 sequences are GTSNPN and SVGIG (reference sequence). The CDR3 sequence: CAWRKKYQGQLEQYF. CDR3 coding DNA: TGTGCCTGGAGAAAGAAGTACCAGGGCCAACTTGAGCAGTACTTC.

Only a few counts were recorded for this clone. The V gene is TRBV6-5, the J gene TRBJ1-4, with TRBD1 matching 9 bases. Germline V gives CDR1 MNHEY, CDR2 SVGAGI. The CDR3 is made up of 13 amino acids. The trim removed 6 bases at V and 7 bases at J, leaving 3 bases unmatched. This CDR3 is CASRQGAGEKLFF. As DNA, the CDR3 is TGTGCCAGCAGACAGGGGGCCGGTGAAAAACTGTTTTTT.

The V call is TRBV28, the J call TRBJ2-7, with no clear D. Trimming left V 8 bases short and J 3 bases short, with 8 bases between. The CDR3 covers 11 residues. Germline V lookup: CDR1 MDHEN, CDR2 SYDVKM. The CDR3 DNA follows: TGTGCCAGCGGGGATATCTACGAGCAGTACTTC. Amino acids: CASGDIYEQYF.

The V call is TRBV5-1, the J call TRBJ1-6; D gene ambiguous. V was clipped by 0 bases and J by 7 bases, with 11 bases between them. Germline CDR1 is SGHRS and CDR2 is YFSETQ. The CDR3 is made up of 15 amino acids. DNA for the CDR3: TGCGCCAGCAGCTTGGGTCGGGGTAAAAATTCACCCCTCCACTTT. It codes for CASSLGRGKNSPLHF.

There are a few counts of this clone. The chain is built from TRBV19 and TRBJ1-2; maybe TRBD1 (6 bases). Germline loops: CDR1 LNHDA, CDR2 SQIVND (reference sequence). The V gene lost 5 bases and the J gene lost 7 bases, with 17 bases spanning the gap. The CDR3 loop spans 14 amino acids. As DNA, the CDR3 is TGTGCCAGTAGTTCCACTTTTCGACAGGCTGGCTACACCTTC. Translating it yields CASSSTFRQAGYTF.

The CDR3: CASSPWTSVDEQFF. The CDR3 DNA follows: TGCGCCAGCAGCCCTTGGACTAGCGTGGATGAGCAGTTCTTC. The V call is TRBV4-3, the J call TRBJ2-1; 9 nucleotides agree with TRBD2. This CDR3 comprises 14 residues. Looked up from germline, CDR1 is LGHNA and CDR2 is YSLEER. V dropped 4 bases and J dropped 8; count of bases not matched to a gene: 6.

On this clone: The sample contains more than one DNA sequence encoding this CDR3. The genes are TRBV5-4 and TRBJ2-4; D unresolved. V lost 2 bases, J lost 6 bases, and 12 bases lay in between. The CDR3 spans 14 residues. Looked up from germline, CDR1 is SGHNT and CDR2 is YYREEE (reference sequence). This CDR3 is CASSLKGTRNIQYF. For the CDR3, the DNA is TGTGCCAGCAGCTTAAAGGGAACCAGAAACATTCAGTACTTC.

V is TRBV27 and J is TRBJ1-5, with 7 bases lining up with TRBD1. CDR1 and CDR2 from the germline V gene are MNHEY and SMNVEV (reference sequence). The CDR3 extends over 14 amino acids. V gave up 5 bases and J gave up 5 bases; unmatched junction bases: 6. CDR3: CASSKGQTDQPQHF. The CDR3, as DNA: TGTGCCAGCAGTAAGGGACAGACAGATCAGCCCCAGCATTTT.

The chain employs TRBV7-2 and TRBJ2-6; tentatively, D is TRBD1 (5 bases). This CDR3 region has 17 residues. The V gene lost 0 bases and the J gene lost 0 bases, with 9 bases spanning the gap. Germline CDR1 is SGHTA and CDR2 is FQGNSA. The CDR3 sequence is CASSLAVDSSGANVLTF. CDR3 bases: TGTGCCAGCAGCTTAGCGGTAGACAGCTCTGGGGCCAACGTCCTGACTTTC. Full variable domain (rest looked up from reference TRBV7-2 and TRBJ2-6): GAGVSQSPSNKVTEKGKDVELRCDPISGHTALYWYRQSLGQGLEFLIYFQGNSAPDKSGLPSDRFSAERTGGSVSTLTIQRTQQEDSAVYLCASSLAVDSSGANVLTFGAGSRLTVL.

The table lists this clone with a count of one. This chain's CDR3 is CASSPKGLRTGELFF. In nucleotides, the CDR3 is TGCGCCAGCAGCCCTAAGGGACTTCGCACCGGGGAGCTGTTTTTT. This chain joins TRBV4-3 and TRBJ2-2, with D possibly being TRBD2 (6 bases). The V and J ends lost 4 bases and 4 bases respectively, with 13 bases between them. The CDR3 covers 15 residues. The germline CDR1 and CDR2 sequences are LGHNA and YSLEER.

This chain links TRBV6-1 with TRBJ1-2; possibly TRBD1 for D (5 bases). This CDR3 has 14 amino acids. V was clipped by 7 bases and J by 3 bases, with 15 bases between them. In germline, CDR1 is MNHNS, CDR2 SASEGT. The CDR3 DNA reads as TGTGCCAGCAACACCGCTCAGGGATACTATGGCTACACCTTC. Translating it yields CASNTAQGYYGYTF.

The chain is built from TRBV7-2 and TRBJ2-7; D is perhaps TRBD2 (6 bases). V lost 6 bases, J lost 1 base, and 13 bases lay in between. CDR3 length: 14 residues. The germline V gene has CDR1 SGHTA and CDR2 FQGNSA. CDR3 residues: CASSGAAGSYEQYF. The DNA for the CDR3 is TGTGCCAGCAGTGGCGCGGCGGGATCCTACGAGCAGTACTTC.

The rearrangement uses TRBV27 and TRBJ2-7, with 8 nucleotides matching TRBD1. Germline-derived CDR1 and CDR2 are MNHEY and SMNVEV (reference sequence). The CDR3 is made up of 14 amino acids. V gave up 8 bases and J gave up 5 bases; unmatched junction bases: 11. The DNA of the CDR3 is TGTGCCAGCCGCTATGTACAGGGGGGACACGAGCAGTACTTC. It is translated as CASRYVQGGHEQYF.

The V and J genes are TRBV5-1 and TRBJ2-3; D uncertain. V was pared by 4 bases and J by 4 bases, with 10 bases between. This CDR3 is built from 13 residues. Per germline, CDR1 SGHRS and CDR2 YFSETQ. In nucleotides, the CDR3 is TGCGCCAGCAGCCCTACGACGGCAGATACGCAGTATTTT. Protein product: CASSPTTADTQYF.

The CDR3 loop reads CAWSSTYNEQFF. For the CDR3, the DNA is TGTGCCTGGAGCTCCACCTACAATGAGCAGTTCTTC. The J gene is TRBJ2-1, the V gene TRBV30, with D unclear. This CDR3 comprises 12 residues. Germline CDR1 GTSNPN, CDR2 SVGIG (reference sequence). The V end was cut by 3 bases, the J end by 2 bases, with 5 bases between.